The next 27 T cell receptor beta chains were all read from a single sample in a study of blood T cell repertoires in COVID-19. Only in-frame clones appear in the TCRdb table, and some are missing; sequencing was by immunoSEQ multiplex PCR. Here the sample spans some 120,000 clones, 70% to 90% being singletons. The sequencing input was peripheral blood. All receptors come from a man aged 40-55 years with acute or convalescent COVID-19.

This clone has a single count. The chain has TRBV28 and TRBJ2-1; TRBD2 agrees at 9 bases. V trimming: 3 bases; J trimming: 13 bases; junction bases outside the gene matches: 7. The CDR3 consists of 13 residues. Germline CDR1 is MDHEN and CDR2 is SYDVKM. The CDR3 is CASSLGREGPQFF. CDR3 DNA: TGTGCCAGCAGTTTGGGGCGGGAGGGCCCCCAGTTCTTC.

This rearrangement joins TRBV6-1 to TRBJ2-2, with a weak D call TRBD1 (5 bases). Germline CDR1 and CDR2: MNHNS and SASEGT. Trimming took off 1 base at V and 0 bases at J, with 6 bases between the two ends. The CDR3 is made up of 15 amino acids. The CDR3 DNA follows: TGTGCCAGCAGTGAAGGCAGGGCGAACACCGGGGAGCTGTTTTTT. It specifies CASSEGRANTGELFF.

This chain links TRBV5-1 with TRBJ2-7, with D perhaps matching TRBD1 (6 bases). CDR1 and CDR2 from the germline V gene are SGHRS and YFSETQ. The CDR3 totals 14 residues. Trimming stripped 0 bases from V and 7 bases from J, with 14 bases between. The CDR3 bases are TGCGCCAGCAGCTTGGGGGGTCCCCAGGGGGAGCAGTACTTC. Its protein product is CASSLGGPQGEQYF.

The sample holds a few counts of this clone. The chain recombines TRBV15 with TRBJ2-2, with 7 bases aligning to TRBD1. The V segment lost 0 bases and the J segment 0 bases; nucleotides outside the gene matches: 1. Germline V CDR1 and CDR2: LNHNV, YYDKDF (reference sequence). The CDR3 length is 16 residues. CDR3 sequence reads: CATSREGGANTGELFF. The CDR3 nucleotides read TGTGCCACCAGCAGAGAAGGGGGCGCGAACACCGGGGAGCTGTTTTTT.

The chain links TRBV2 to TRBJ1-2, with 9 bases that match TRBD1. J gave up 8 bases and V 6 bases, and 13 bases lay outside the gene matches. Looked up from germline, CDR1 is SNHLY and CDR2 is FYNNEI. The CDR3 extends over 15 amino acids. CDR3 sequence (DNA): TGTGCCAGCAGGACCGGGACAGGGACTCTCGGGGGCTACACCTTC. Translation gives CASRTGTGTLGGYTF.

Points on this clone: At one boundary the junction diverges from the germline segment, which might be a read error. This chain joins TRBV4-2 and TRBJ2-4; TRBD2 matches 8 bases. CDR1 and CDR2 from the germline V gene are LGHNA and YNFKEQ. CDR3 size: 16 residues. The chain's CDR3 is CASSQGLAVAKNIQYF. CDR3 DNA sequence: TGTGCCAGCAGTCAAGGACTAGCAGTAGCCAAAAACATTCAGTACTTC.

V gene TRBV6-6 combines with J gene TRBJ2-7, with 7 bases aligning to TRBD1. Germline V gene lookup returns CDR1 MNHNY and CDR2 SVGAGI (reference sequence). The CDR3 runs to 16 residues. Trimming cost V 3 bases and J 1 base; bases outside gene matches: 9. CDR3 amino acids: CASSYPTGASSYEQYF. Written as DNA, the CDR3 is TGTGCCAGCAGTTATCCCACAGGGGCCTCTTCCTACGAGCAGTACTTC.

This clone showed up just a few times. The chain combines TRBV6-7 with TRBJ1-5; tentative D call: TRBD1 (6 bases). TRBV6-7 is classed as an ORF, of uncertain function. V dropped 6 bases and J dropped 0 bases, with 18 bases sitting between them. The CDR3 sequence is 17 residues long. CDR3 protein: CASRIPRQVSSNQPQHF. In DNA form, the CDR3 reads TGTGCCAGCAGGATTCCCCGACAGGTTAGTAGCAATCAGCCCCAGCATTTT.

A single count supports this clone. This chain connects TRBV6-5 to TRBJ2-3; D perhaps matches TRBD2 (6 bases). V lost 8 bases, J lost 4 bases, and 16 bases lay in between. Germline CDR1 reads MNHEY; CDR2 reads SVGAGI. This CDR3 has 14 residues. CDR3 sequence reads: CASWRRGNADTQYF. CDR3 sequence (DNA): TGTGCCAGCTGGCGGAGGGGTAACGCAGATACGCAGTATTTT.

The chain employs TRBV6-6 and TRBJ1-2, with D maybe TRBD1 (5 bases). Trimming took 6 bases from V and 5 from J, leaving 13 bases between them. This CDR3 has 13 residues. Per germline, CDR1 MNHNY and CDR2 SVGAGI (reference sequence). CDR3 loop: CASRPDGGYGYTF. The CDR3 DNA sequence: TGTGCCAGCAGACCCGACGGGGGATATGGCTACACCTTC.

This clone was seen a handful of times. The rearrangement links TRBV18 to TRBJ1-2, with TRBD1 identical over 9 bases. Germline trimming cut 5 bases from V and 8 bases from J; bases unmatched to any gene: 12. The CDR3 spans 15 residues. Germline V CDR1 and CDR2: KGHSH, LQKENI. DNA of the CDR3: TGTGCCAGCTCATCGTTTACAGGGGGCAATTGGGGCTACACCTTC. Its translation is CASSSFTGGNWGYTF.

This rearrangement joins TRBV2 to TRBJ1-6, with D possibly TRBD1 on 5 matching bases. Germline lookup yields CDR1 SNHLY and CDR2 FYNNEI. This CDR3 comprises 15 residues. V was cut by 2 bases and J by 9 bases, with 14 bases left in between. CDR3 region: CASSEFGIGGSPLHF. CDR3 bases: TGTGCCAGCAGTGAATTTGGAATCGGGGGTTCACCCCTCCACTTT.

V gene TRBV5-1 combines with J gene TRBJ2-1; 14 nucleotides line up with TRBD2. CDR3 length: 18 residues. The germline V gene has CDR1 SGHRS and CDR2 YFSETQ. J lost 5 bases, V lost 3 bases, and 10 bases had no gene match. CDR3 sequence (DNA): TGCGCCAGCAGCTGGGGGCGACTAGCGGGAGGGACCAACAATGAGCAGTTCTTC. Protein sequence: CASSWGRLAGGTNNEQFF.

This clone was picked up a small number of times. In DNA, the CDR3 is TGTGCCAGCGAGCGGGGGTACACCTACAATGAGCAGTTCTTC. Its protein is CASERGYTYNEQFF. The rearrangement links TRBV2 to TRBJ2-1, with 8 bases lining up with TRBD2. The V and J ends lost 8 bases and 2 bases, in that order; junction bases with no gene match: 5. The CDR3 covers 14 residues. The V gene's germline CDR1 is SNHLY and CDR2 FYNNEI.

V is TRBV6-6 and J is TRBJ2-7; 8 bases map to TRBD1. The V and J ends lost 1 base and 1 base, in that order; junction bases with no gene match: 0. CDR1 and CDR2 (germline): MNHNY, SVGAGI (reference sequence). The CDR3 has 14 residues. Here the CDR3 DNA reads TGTGCCAGCAGTTACTGGACAGGGTCCTACGAGCAGTACTTC. Protein sequence: CASSYWTGSYEQYF.

This clone was recorded a few times. V usage is TRBV27 and J usage is TRBJ2-5; 8 bases align to TRBD1. V shed 8 bases, J shed 2 bases, and the junction held 7 bases outside the gene matches. The germline gives CDR1 MNHEY, CDR2 SMNVEV (reference sequence). CDR3 length: 14 amino acids. CDR3 nucleotide sequence: TGTGCCAGCTCCGACAGGGGCCCGCAAGAGACCCAGTACTTC. Residues: CASSDRGPQETQYF.

This chain joins TRBV7-2 and TRBJ2-5; 8 positions agree with TRBD1. CDR1 and CDR2 from the germline V gene are SGHTA and FQGNSA. The V segment lost 4 bases and the J segment 6 bases; nucleotides outside the gene matches: 7. The CDR3 sequence is 14 residues long. This CDR3 is CASSSGTGMKTQYF. The CDR3 region has the DNA TGTGCCAGCAGCTCTGGGACAGGCATGAAGACCCAGTACTTC.

The CDR3 loop reads CAWSVGGTGYLYF. In DNA, the CDR3 is TGTGCCTGGAGTGTAGGTGGGACAGGGTACCTCTACTTC. V usage is TRBV30 and J usage is TRBJ2-7; TRBD1 matches 9 bases. Trimming took 0 bases from V and 13 from J; bases not matched to a gene: 10. Germline V CDR1 and CDR2: GTSNPN, SVGIG (reference sequence). The CDR3 is 13 amino acids.

This clone was recorded only once. The chain is built from TRBV9 and TRBJ1-5; no firm D call. CDR3 length: 13 amino acids. Germline values: CDR1 SGDLS, CDR2 YYNGEE. V was pared by 0 bases and J by 9 bases, with 10 bases between. The CDR3 protein is CASSVGTGRPQHF. CDR3 nucleotides: TGTGCCAGCAGCGTAGGCACGGGGAGGCCCCAGCATTTT.

The CDR3: CASSGQTGGGYGYTF. The CDR3 DNA reads TGTGCCAGCAGCGGTCAGACAGGGGGCGGCTATGGCTACACCTTC. V gene TRBV7-2 combines with J gene TRBJ1-2; 10 bases agree with TRBD1. CDR3 size: 15 residues. Per germline, CDR1 SGHTA and CDR2 FQGNSA. The junction had 7 bases not matched to a gene; V was cut back by 5 bases and J by 4 bases. The variable domain in full, completed from reference TRBV7-2 and TRBJ1-2, reads GAGVSQSPSNKVTEKGKDVELRCDPISGHTALYWYRQSLGQGLEFLIYFQGNSAPDKSGLPSDRFSAERTGGSVSTLTIQRTQQEDSAVYLCASSGQTGGGYGYTFGSGTRLTVV.

This chain connects TRBV4-1 to TRBJ1-2; perhaps TRBD1 as D (5 bases). Germline V gene lookup returns CDR1 MGHRA and CDR2 YSYEKL. CDR3 size: 16 residues. The V end was cut by 4 bases, the J end by 0 bases, with 15 bases between. The CDR3 DNA reads TGCGCCAGCAGCCGAGGACACGCGGAAGCTAACTATGGCTACACCTTC. As protein: CASSRGHAEANYGYTF.

The rearrangement links TRBV7-9 to TRBJ1-1, with D perhaps matching TRBD1 (6 bases). V was shortened by 5 bases and J by 5 bases, with 27 bases between the two germline ends. Germline assignment: CDR1 SEHNR and CDR2 FQNEAQ (reference sequence). CDR3 length: 18 amino acids. CDR3 in DNA: TGTGCCAGCAGCCTCGATTTATTACAGGGTGGGTGGCGTACTGAAGCTTTCTTT. It yields the protein CASSLDLLQGGWRTEAFF.

This chain connects TRBV4-2 to TRBJ2-2; the match to TRBD2 covers 15 bases. J was trimmed by 6 bases and V by 4 bases; bases with no gene match: 3. The CDR3 consists of 16 residues. The germline V gene has CDR1 LGHNA and CDR2 YNFKEQ. The CDR3 bases are TGTGCCAGCAGCCTCGGACTAGCGGGGGGGTCCGGGGAGCTGTTTTTT. It yields the protein CASSLGLAGGSGELFF.

The genes are TRBV9 and TRBJ1-2; unclear D gene. Trimming removed 3 bases from V and 8 bases from J, with 20 bases in between. Germline values: CDR1 SGDLS, CDR2 YYNGEE. The CDR3 loop spans 15 amino acids. CDR3 region: CASSGWEAGKAGYTF. The CDR3 DNA reads TGTGCCAGCAGCGGCTGGGAGGCAGGCAAGGCGGGCTACACCTTC.

This rearrangement joins TRBV2 to TRBJ2-1, with 7 positions matching TRBD2. CDR1 and CDR2 (germline): SNHLY, FYNNEI. This CDR3 contains 16 residues. V trimming: 4 bases; J trimming: 2 bases; junction bases outside the gene matches: 8. This CDR3 reads CASSGVAGLTYNEQFF. CDR3 coding DNA: TGTGCCAGCAGTGGAGTAGCGGGCCTGACCTACAATGAGCAGTTCTTC.

A single count supports this clone. The chain has TRBV11-2 and TRBJ1-6, with D perhaps matching TRBD1 (5 bases). Germline-derived CDR1 and CDR2 are SGHAT and FQNNGV. The CDR3 sequence is 14 residues long. Trimming shortened V by 4 bases and J by 10 bases, and 14 bases separated the two germline ends. Written as DNA, the CDR3 is TGTGCCAGCAGCTCCAGCTGGGGGGACTCACCCCTCCACTTT. The encoded protein is CASSSSWGDSPLHF.

V is TRBV9 and J is TRBJ2-7, with D tentatively TRBD1 (7 bases). V lost 4 bases, J lost 7 bases, and 18 bases lay in between. This CDR3 is 14 amino acids long. Germline assignment: CDR1 SGDLS and CDR2 YYNGEE. The CDR3 bases are TGTGCCAGCAGCCAGGGGGACTCCTCCAGAGAGCAGTACTTC. Protein sequence: CASSQGDSSREQYF.